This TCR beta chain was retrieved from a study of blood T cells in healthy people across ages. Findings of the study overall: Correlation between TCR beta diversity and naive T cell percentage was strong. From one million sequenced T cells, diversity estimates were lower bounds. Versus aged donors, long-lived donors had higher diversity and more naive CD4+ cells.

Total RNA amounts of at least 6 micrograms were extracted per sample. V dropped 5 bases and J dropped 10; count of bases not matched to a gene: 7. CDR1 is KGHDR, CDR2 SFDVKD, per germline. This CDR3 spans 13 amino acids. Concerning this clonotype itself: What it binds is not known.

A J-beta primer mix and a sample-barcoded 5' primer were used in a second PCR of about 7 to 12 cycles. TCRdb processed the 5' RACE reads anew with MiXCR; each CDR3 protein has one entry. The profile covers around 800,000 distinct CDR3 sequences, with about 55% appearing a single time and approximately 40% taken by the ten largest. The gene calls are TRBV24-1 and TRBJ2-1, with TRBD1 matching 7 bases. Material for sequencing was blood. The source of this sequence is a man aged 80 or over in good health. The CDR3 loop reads CATSADRAGEQFF. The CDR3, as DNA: TGTGCCACCAGTGCCGACAGGGCTGGAGAGCAGTTCTTC.